The rows below give T cell receptor beta chains drawn from one sample of a study of blood T cell repertoires in COVID-19. Assay: immunoSEQ multiplex PCR; the TCRdb copy retains only in-frame clones and omits some. The sample yields approximately 200,000 clones, approximately 83% seen once. The sample taken for sequencing was peripheral blood. The receptors were gathered from a woman in her thirties who had recovered from COVID-19. Both conserved end residues are part of each CDR3. D genes are given only for firm matches. A clone size is listed for some rows: how often the clone was seen (once, few, many), or a class if it is expanded.

TRBD2	TRBJ2-7	16	TRBV5-4	NA	TGTGCCAGCAGCCCGAGCGCCGGGACTAGCAGCTACGAGCAGTACTTC	CASSPSAGTSSYEQYF
TRBD1	TRBJ1-1	14	TRBV28	NA	TGTGCCAGCAGTCTCGCCGGGACAGTGCTTGATGCTTTCTTT	CASSLAGTVLDAFF
TRBD1	TRBJ1-4	15	TRBV4-1	few	TGCGCCAGCAGCCTACTGGAGGGGACAGGCGAAAAACTGTTTTTT	CASSLLEGTGEKLFF
NA	TRBJ1-5	15	TRBV6-5	NA	TGTGCCAGCAGCCACGGGTCGGGGGAAAGTCAGCCCCAGCATTTT	CASSHGSGESQPQHF
NA	TRBJ2-2	16	TRBV7-9	NA	TGTGCCAGCAGCTTCTTCGACAGGTGGGGTACCGGGGAGCTGTTTTTT	CASSFFDRWGTGELFF
NA	TRBJ2-6	16	TRBV5-6	NA	TGTGCCAGCAGCCCAGGACAGTTCTCTGGGGCCAACGTCCTGACTTTC	CASSPGQFSGANVLTF
TRBD1	TRBJ2-7	15	TRBV2	NA	TGTGCCAGCTCTATAACGGGACAGGGCGTAAGCGAGCAGTACTTC	CASSITGQGVSEQYF
TRBD1	TRBJ2-1	13	TRBV6-5	once	TGTGCCAGCAGCTCGACAGGGGTGGGGGAGCAGTTCTTC	CASSSTGVGEQFF
TRBD1	TRBJ2-5	15	TRBV9	NA	TGTGCCAGCAGCCCTAAGGACAGGGGTGAAGAGACCCAGTACTTC	CASSPKDRGEETQYF
NA	TRBJ2-1	14	TRBV7-3	NA	TGTGCCAGCAGCTCCCGGCCGGACTGGGATGAGCAGTTCTTC	CASSSRPDWDEQFF
NA	TRBJ2-3	13	TRBV5-4	NA	TGTGCCAGCAGCCCTTCCGGGGCAGATACGCAGTATTTT	CASSPSGADTQYF
TRBD2	TRBJ2-1	16	TRBV19	NA	TGTGCCAGTAGTATTCCGCGCACTAGCGGTTACAATGAGCAGTTCTTC	CASSIPRTSGYNEQFF
NA	TRBJ2-7	15	TRBV9	once	TGTGCCAGCAGCGTATCTTACGGTTCCGGCTACGAGCAGTACTTC	CASSVSYGSGYEQYF
TRBD2	TRBJ2-7	18	TRBV15	few	TGTGCCACCAGCAGAGAAACTATACTAGCGGGATTTAACTACGAGCAGTACTTC	CATSRETILAGFNYEQYF
NA	TRBJ2-3	15	TRBV4-2	once	TGTGCCAGCACTCTTCAACTAGGGAACACAGATACGCAGTATTTT	CASTLQLGNTDTQYF
NA	TRBJ2-7	14	TRBV2	NA	TGTGCCAGCGGATGGGACATCCTGCAGTCCGAGCAGTACTTC	CASGWDILQSEQYF
NA	TRBJ2-7	15	TRBV9	NA	TGTGCCAGCAGCGTAGAGAGCGGCTATCCCTACGAGCAGTACTTC	CASSVESGYPYEQYF
NA	TRBJ1-1	14	TRBV19	NA	TGTGCCAGTAGTCTTACCCCGGGAGGGGCTGAAGCTTTCTTT	CASSLTPGGAEAFF
TRBD2	TRBJ2-1	17	TRBV5-1	NA	TGCGCCAGCAGCCCGGGGGGGTTGCTAGGGGGTTACAATGAGCAGTTCTTC	CASSPGGLLGGYNEQFF
TRBD1	TRBJ1-1	12	TRBV6-5	few	TGTGCCAGTCTACAGGGGGGCACTGAAGCTTTCTTT	CASLQGGTEAFF
TRBD1	TRBJ1-1	13	TRBV2	NA	TGTGCCAGCGCCGGACAGGGATACACTGAAGCTTTCTTT	CASAGQGYTEAFF
NA	TRBJ1-5	15	TRBV6-5	NA	TGTGCCAGCAGTTACGTTCGAGGAGTCAATCAGCCCCAGCATTTT	CASSYVRGVNQPQHF
TRBD2	TRBJ2-7	15	TRBV3-1/TRBV3-2	NA	TGTGCCAGCAGCCAAGGACTAGCGGGAGTCGGCGAGCAGTACTTC	CASSQGLAGVGEQYF
TRBD1	TRBJ1-2	16	TRBV9	NA	TGTGCCAGCAGCGTAGATCCGGGACAGGGACCAGAAGGCTACACCTTC	CASSVDPGQGPEGYTF
TRBD1	TRBJ1-2	15	TRBV27	NA	TGTGCCAGCTACTCTCCGGGACAGGGGGCGCATGGCTACACCTTC	CASYSPGQGAHGYTF
NA	TRBJ2-1	10	TRBV6-5	NA	TGTGCCAGTGTATACAATGAGCAGTTCTTC	CASVYNEQFF
TRBD2	TRBJ2-3	15	TRBV9	NA	TGTGCCAGCAGCCCTTGGACTAGCGGCACAGATACGCAGTATTTT	CASSPWTSGTDTQYF
NA	TRBJ1-1	12	TRBV6-6	NA	TGTGCCAGCGGCCCCGTGAACACTGAAGCTTTCTTT	CASGPVNTEAFF
NA	TRBJ1-2	13	TRBV18	NA	TGTGCCAGCTCACCACCGAACAGGGCCGGCTACACCTTC	CASSPPNRAGYTF
NA	TRBJ2-5	14	TRBV30	NA	TGTGCCTGGAGTGTATCTGCGCTCCAAGAGACCCAGTACTTC	CAWSVSALQETQYF
NA	TRBJ1-1	17	TRBV5-1	NA	TGCGCCAGCAGGCCGGCCTACCGTGGGGCGCGGACCACTGAAGCTTTCTTT	CASRPAYRGARTTEAFF
NA	TRBJ2-2	13	TRBV6-5	NA	TGTGCCGCACGGGTAGAGAGGACCGGGGAGCTGTTTTTT	CAARVERTGELFF
TRBD2	TRBJ2-1	14	TRBV2	NA	TGTGCCAGCAGGAGGGGCGGGAGCGGCAATGAGCAGTTCTTC	CASRRGGSGNEQFF
NA	TRBJ2-3	15	TRBV7-3	NA	TGTGCCAGCAGCTTATACGTGACTAGCACAGATACGCAGTATTTT	CASSLYVTSTDTQYF
TRBD1	TRBJ2-5	14	TRBV11-2	NA	TGTGCCAGCAGCTTAAGGCAGGGGGCAGAGACCCAGTACTTC	CASSLRQGAETQYF
TRBD1	TRBJ1-2	15	TRBV6-5	NA	TGTGCCAGCAGTCCCTCCCTGACAGGGGGCGTAGGCTACACCTTC	CASSPSLTGGVGYTF
NA	TRBJ2-3	13	TRBV4-2	few	TGTGCCAGCAGCCAATCCGAGTTAGATACGCAGTATTTT	CASSQSELDTQYF
NA	TRBJ1-1	16	TRBV21-1	once	TGTGCCAGCAGCAACGTTGAGGAGGGCGCTGGGACTGAAGCTTTCTTT	CASSNVEEGAGTEAFF
NA	TRBJ1-1	15	TRBV28	NA	TGTGCCAGCACCCCGCTCGGTGCACCGAACACTGAAGCTTTCTTT	CASTPLGAPNTEAFF
TRBD1	TRBJ2-3	14	TRBV27	NA	TGTGCCAGCAGTTTGGGACAGCTCACAGATACGCAGTATTTT	CASSLGQLTDTQYF
TRBD2	TRBJ2-7	16	TRBV29-1	NA	TGCAGCGTGATGGGACTAGCGGGAAAGGATTCCTACGAGCAGTACTTC	CSVMGLAGKDSYEQYF
NA	TRBJ2-1	17	TRBV4-1	once	TGCGCCAGCAGCCAGATCCCTGAACGGGGTTCCTACAATGAGCAGTTCTTC	CASSQIPERGSYNEQFF
TRBD1	TRBJ1-2	15	TRBV27	many	TGTGCCAGCAGTCCGGACTCAGGGGGACGAAATGGCTACACCTTC	CASSPDSGGRNGYTF
NA	TRBJ1-1	15	TRBV19	NA	TGTGCCAGTAGTGTCCCGGGACAAAGTAAAACTGAAGCTTTCTTT	CASSVPGQSKTEAFF